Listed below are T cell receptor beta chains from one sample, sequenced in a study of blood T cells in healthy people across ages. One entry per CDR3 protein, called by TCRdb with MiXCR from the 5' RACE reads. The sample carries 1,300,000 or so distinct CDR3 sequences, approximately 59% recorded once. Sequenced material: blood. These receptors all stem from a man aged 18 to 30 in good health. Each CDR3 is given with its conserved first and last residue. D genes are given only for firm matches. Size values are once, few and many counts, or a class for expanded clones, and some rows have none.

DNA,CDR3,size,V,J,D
TGCAGTGCTAGTGGTAGCGGGAGGGCAAACGAGCAGTACTTC,CSASGSGRANEQYF,.,TRBV20-1,TRBJ2-7,TRBD2
TGCAGCGGAATGACTAGCGAAAATGAGCAGTTCTTC,CSGMTSENEQFF,few,TRBV29-1,TRBJ2-1,TRBD2
TGCAGTGCTAGTTCAAGCAGGGGCACAGATACGCAGTATTTT,CSASSSRGTDTQYF,.,TRBV20-1,TRBJ2-3,.
TGTGCCAGCAGCTCTGAATCGAGAGCCAAAAACATTCAGTACTTC,CASSSESRAKNIQYF,few,TRBV7-2,TRBJ2-4,.
TGTGCCAGCAGCCCATACGGACTAGCCAGAGTGGATACGCAGTATTTT,CASSPYGLARVDTQYF,.,TRBV5-5,TRBJ2-3,TRBD2
TGTGCCAGCAGTTACCAGGGGCCGAATTCCTACGAGCAGTACTTC,CASSYQGPNSYEQYF,once,TRBV6-5,TRBJ2-7,.
TGTGCCAGCAGCCAGAGAGCGGGAGTGGGGGAGACCCAGTACTTC,CASSQRAGVGETQYF,.,TRBV6-5,TRBJ2-5,TRBD2
TGTGCCAGCACAGGGCCGCGGGACTATGGCTACACCTTC,CASTGPRDYGYTF,.,TRBV6-2/TRBV6-3,TRBJ1-2,.
TGTGCCAGCAGCTTTAGGGGTCGGGGAACCTACGAGCAGTACTTC,CASSFRGRGTYEQYF,.,TRBV11-2,TRBJ2-7,.
TGTGCCAGCAGCTTAGTCCCAAATTTTAGGGATGAGCAGTTCTTC,CASSLVPNFRDEQFF,.,TRBV11-2,TRBJ2-1,.
TGTGCCAGCAGCTTAGCTAGTAGCGGGACCCAGTACTTC,CASSLASSGTQYF,few,TRBV7-2,TRBJ2-5,.
TGTGCCAACAGCCACCGAACAGGGGGAGGGCAGTACTTC,CANSHRTGGGQYF,.,TRBV14,TRBJ2-4,.
TGCAGTGCTAGAGACGTACAGGGCAGGAGCACTGAAGCTTTCTTT,CSARDVQGRSTEAFF,.,TRBV20-1,TRBJ1-1,.
TGTGCCAGCAGCTTAGATGGCAGGAGGTACATTCAGTACTTC,CASSLDGRRYIQYF,.,TRBV7-2,TRBJ2-4,.
TGCAGTGCTAGAGATCGGGACGGTCTCAGTACTGAAGCTTTCTTT,CSARDRDGLSTEAFF,once,TRBV20-1,TRBJ1-1,.
TGTGCCAGCAGTCCCCGACAGGGGAAAGCCTACGAGCAGTACTTC,CASSPRQGKAYEQYF,once,TRBV12-3/TRBV12-4,TRBJ2-7,TRBD1
TGTGCCAGCAGCCTCCCCGACAGGGGGAAGGATTCACCCCTCCACTTT,CASSLPDRGKDSPLHF,.,TRBV6-6,TRBJ1-6,TRBD1
TGCGCCAGCAGCTTGACAGTGCTAAACACCGGGGAGCTGTTTTTT,CASSLTVLNTGELFF,.,TRBV5-1,TRBJ2-2,.
TGTGCCACCGCCGTTCGAGAGCCGGCCACCGGGGAGCTGTTTTTT,CATAVREPATGELFF,.,TRBV6-1,TRBJ2-2,.
TGCAGTGCGCCCGGGAGACTCACCTCTTCACCCCTCCACTTT,CSAPGRLTSSPLHF,few,TRBV20-1,TRBJ1-6,.
TGCAGTGCTAGAGGGGACAGCGACTATGGCTACACCTTC,CSARGDSDYGYTF,.,TRBV20-1,TRBJ1-2,TRBD1
TGTGCCAGCAACAGGGGGACTTTCTTAGGCTACGAGCAGTACTTC,CASNRGTFLGYEQYF,.,TRBV6-1,TRBJ2-7,TRBD1
TGTGCCAGCAGCCGAGGGACAGAAGCTAGTAGAGGTGAAAAACTGTTTTTT,CASSRGTEASRGEKLFF,.,TRBV11-2,TRBJ1-4,TRBD1
TGTGTCAGCAGCTCCCTTCAGGACTTCCTGACCTACAATGAGCAGTTCTTC,CVSSSLQDFLTYNEQFF,.,TRBV7-9,TRBJ2-1,.
TGCGCCAGCAGCTTGGGGTCGTCTAGCGGGAGGGCCACAGATACGCAGTATTTT,CASSLGSSSGRATDTQYF,.,TRBV5-1,TRBJ2-3,TRBD2
TGTGCCAGCCGTCTGAAGGGCACAGATACGCAGTATTTT,CASRLKGTDTQYF,.,TRBV2,TRBJ2-3,.
TGCAGTGCTAAGCAGACTAGCGGCACAGATACGCAGTATTTT,CSAKQTSGTDTQYF,.,TRBV20-1,TRBJ2-3,TRBD2
TGTGCCAGCAATCTAGCGGGGGGCCCGAACACCGGGGAGCTGTTTTTT,CASNLAGGPNTGELFF,.,TRBV27,TRBJ2-2,TRBD2
TGTGCCACCAGTAGCGGGATCCTCTCCTACAATGAGCAGTTCTTC,CATSSGILSYNEQFF,.,TRBV24-1,TRBJ2-1,TRBD2
TGTGCCAGCAGCCAAGAAGACCTGCGCGAGCAGTACTTC,CASSQEDLREQYF,few,TRBV4-2,TRBJ2-7,.
TGTGCCAGCACCTGGGACAGGGGGTGGCTAGTGAAGACCCAGTACTTC,CASTWDRGWLVKTQYF,few,TRBV6-6,TRBJ2-5,TRBD1
TGTGCCAGCAGCGGGACAGGGTACGACCCCGGCTATGGCTACACCTTC,CASSGTGYDPGYGYTF,.,TRBV7-6,TRBJ1-2,TRBD1
TGTGCCAGCAGTTACGAGTTGCGGGGATTGAACACTGAAGCTTTCTTT,CASSYELRGLNTEAFF,once,TRBV6-2/TRBV6-3,TRBJ1-1,.
TGTGCCAGCAGCTTAGTACGGACCCTAAACGAGGGAGATACGCAGTATTTT,CASSLVRTLNEGDTQYF,.,TRBV7-8,TRBJ2-3,.
TGCAGTGCTAGAGATCGTACTATACCCTACAATGAGCAGTTCTTC,CSARDRTIPYNEQFF,.,TRBV20-1,TRBJ2-1,.